A selection of T cell receptor beta chains follows, all from one sample in a study of blood T cell dynamics during melanoma immunotherapy. Libraries were prepared by immunoSEQ multiplex PCR; TCRdb keeps only in-frame clonotypes and omits some of them. The sample holds more than 4,000 clones; around four fifths are singletons and the top ten take approximately 13%. The sample in question was blood, obtained from a patient treated with checkpoint blockade. These receptors were taken from a human donor with melanoma. CDR3s include the opening cysteine and the closing phenylalanine or tryptophan. The D gene is left open where the match is weak. Expanded clones get a size class; other rows say once, few or many, or leave the size out.

J gene,clone size,V gene,D gene,CDR3 protein,CDR3 DNA
TRBJ2-7,-,TRBV7-9,TRBD2,CASVPRGGYSYEQYF,TGTGCCAGCGTCCCACGGGGGGGATACTCCTACGAGCAGTACTTC
TRBJ1-2,once,TRBV30,-,CAWAQGLNYGYTF,TGTGCCTGGGCCCAGGGGCTAAACTATGGCTACACCTTC
TRBJ2-2,-,TRBV4-2,-,CASSQLSTTELFF,TGTGCCAGCAGCCAATTGTCCACCACAGAGCTGTTTTTT
TRBJ1-2,-,TRBV6-5,TRBD1,CASSSFDRGLGYTF,TGTGCCAGCAGTTCCTTCGACAGGGGGCTAGGCTACACCTTC
TRBJ2-3,-,TRBV4-2,-,CASSQETTDTQYF,TGTGCCAGCAGCCAAGAAACGACAGATACGCAGTATTTT
TRBJ2-3,-,TRBV10-3,-,CAIQRGAPTDTQYF,TGTGCCATTCAGAGGGGGGCACCCACAGATACGCAGTATTTT
TRBJ1-1,-,TRBV30,-,CACSNLNSMNTEAFF,TGTGCCTGCTCGAACCTCAACTCCATGAACACTGAAGCTTTCTTT
TRBJ1-1,-,TRBV15,-,CATSSQRWDTEAFF,TGTGCCACCAGCAGTCAAAGGTGGGACACTGAAGCTTTCTTT
TRBJ2-1,-,TRBV9,-,CASSVVPGSYNEQFF,TGTGCCAGCAGCGTAGTTCCAGGTTCCTACAATGAGCAGTTCTTC
TRBJ1-2,-,TRBV18,TRBD1,CASSPSPTGGGNYGYTF,TGTGCCAGCTCACCTTCCCCGACAGGGGGTGGGAACTATGGCTACACCTTC
TRBJ1-2,few,TRBV19,-,CATCQDGRFNYGYTF,TGTGCCACATGTCAAGACGGGAGGTTTAACTATGGCTACACCTTC
TRBJ1-5,-,TRBV2,TRBD1,CAEGTGTQPQHF,TGTGCCGAGGGGACAGGGACTCAGCCCCAGCATTTT
TRBJ1-4,-,TRBV2,-,CASRGANEKLFF,TGTGCCAGCAGGGGAGCTAATGAAAAACTGTTTTTT
TRBJ1-5,once,TRBV18,-,CASSPNSNSNQPQHF,TGTGCCAGCTCACCAAACAGCAATAGCAATCAGCCCCAGCATTTT
TRBJ1-1,once,TRBV2,TRBD1,CASSSGTGWVTEAFF,TGTGCCAGCAGTTCCGGGACAGGGTGGGTCACTGAAGCTTTCTTT
TRBJ1-2,-,TRBV18,-,CASSPPGDLGKGYTF,TGTGCCAGCTCACCACCGGGTGACCTGGGGAAAGGCTACACCTTC
TRBJ2-7,-,TRBV19,TRBD1,CATKGTGEYEQYF,TGTGCCACCAAGGGCACAGGGGAGTACGAGCAGTACTTC
TRBJ1-3,-,TRBV9,-,CASSVGGLSGNTIYF,TGTGCCAGCAGCGTAGGTGGACTCTCTGGAAACACCATATATTTT
TRBJ1-2,-,TRBV7-2,TRBD1,CASSSRGYGYTF,TGTGCCAGCAGCTCCAGGGGGTATGGCTACACCTTC
TRBJ1-2,-,TRBV7-2,TRBD1,CASTPGQGYGYTF,TGTGCCAGCACTCCAGGACAGGGCTATGGCTACACCTTC
TRBJ1-2,-,TRBV25-1,-,CASSPDGANYGYTF,TGTGCCAGCAGCCCGGACGGAGCTAACTATGGCTACACCTTC
TRBJ2-7,once,TRBV11-2,TRBD2,CASSTSGRAPYEQYF,TGTGCCAGCAGCACCTCGGGGAGGGCCCCCTACGAGCAGTACTTC
TRBJ1-2,once,TRBV29-1,-,CSVGGSGYTF,TGCAGCGTTGGAGGGAGCGGCTACACCTTC
TRBJ1-6,-,TRBV4-1,-,CASSLGPGLRLSSYNSPLHF,TGCGCCAGCAGCCTAGGACCGGGACTCCGATTAAGCTCCTATAATTCACCCCTCCACTTT
TRBJ1-2,-,TRBV7-8,-,CASTDDRWLDPKGSGYTF,TGTGCCAGCACGGACGACAGGTGGCTAGACCCGAAGGGGAGTGGCTACACCTTC
TRBJ1-1,-,TRBV4-3,-,CASSPAADSSREAFF,TGCGCCAGCAGCCCAGCCGCAGATTCCTCGAGGGAAGCTTTCTTT
TRBJ2-7,-,TRBV9,TRBD1,CASSVDTGASREQYF,TGTGCCAGCAGCGTAGACACAGGGGCATCTAGGGAGCAGTACTTC
TRBJ1-4,-,TRBV18,-,CASSPLGTLEKLFF,TGTGCCAGCTCACCATTGGGGACACTAGAAAAACTGTTTTTT
TRBJ2-7,few,TRBV27,-,CASSLGAGLEQYF,TGTGCCAGCAGTTTGGGGGCCGGCCTCGAGCAGTACTTC
TRBJ2-7,few,TRBV5-3,TRBD2,CASSTSGRAPYEQYF,TGTGCCAGCAGCACCTCGGGGAGGGCCCCCTACGAGCAGTACTTC
TRBJ2-5,-,TRBV4-1,TRBD2,CASSQNPGLAGAQETQYF,TGCGCCAGCAGCCAAAACCCCGGACTAGCGGGGGCCCAAGAGACCCAGTACTTC
TRBJ1-2,few,TRBV5-1,-,CASSSGRTADGYTF,TGCGCCAGCAGCTCCGGGCGTACGGCGGATGGCTACACCTTC
TRBJ2-7,-,TRBV6-1,-,CASSVQGHDLYEQYF,TGTGCCAGCAGTGTCCAGGGCCATGATCTCTACGAGCAGTACTTC
TRBJ1-5,-,TRBV6-5,-,CASSYSGGGGNQPQHF,TGTGCCAGCAGTTACTCGGGGGGAGGCGGCAATCAGCCCCAGCATTTT
TRBJ2-7,-,TRBV7-9,-,CASSSTLGSSYEQYF,TGTGCCAGCAGCTCCACTCTCGGGAGCTCCTACGAGCAGTACTTC
TRBJ1-6,-,TRBV6-5,TRBD1,CASSDRTGNSPLHF,TGTGCCAGCAGCGATCGGACAGGGAATTCACCCCTCCACTTT
TRBJ2-5,-,TRBV7-8,TRBD1,CASSFRQGKTETQYF,TGTGCCAGCAGCTTTAGACAGGGAAAAACCGAGACCCAGTACTTC
TRBJ1-6,-,TRBV7-9,-,CASSLMGDVGNSPLHF,TGTGCCAGCAGCTTAATGGGGGATGTGGGCAATTCACCCCTCCACTTT
TRBJ2-2,-,TRBV5-1,-,CASRSALANTGELFF,TGCGCCAGCAGATCAGCGCTCGCGAACACCGGGGAGCTGTTTTTT
TRBJ2-6,-,TRBV7-9,-,CASSIVPSSGANVLTF,TGTGCCAGCAGCATAGTACCCTCCTCTGGGGCCAACGTCCTGACTTTC
TRBJ2-7,-,TRBV7-9,TRBD2,CASSTSGRAPYEQYF,TGTGCCAGCAGCACCTCGGGGAGGGCCCCCTACGAGCAGTACTTC
TRBJ1-1,-,TRBV19,TRBD1,CASSQDRRMNTEAFF,TGTGCCAGTAGTCAGGACAGGCGTATGAACACTGAAGCTTTCTTT
TRBJ1-4,once,TRBV5-5,-,CASSVQGSTNEKLFF,TGTGCCAGCAGCGTACAGGGTTCAACTAATGAAAAACTGTTTTTT
TRBJ1-6,-,TRBV6-1,-,CASSEMQGYNSPLHF,TGTGCCAGCAGTGAAATGCAGGGCTATAATTCACCCCTCCACTTT
TRBJ1-2,-,TRBV18,-,CASSPSSLSGYTF,TGTGCCAGCTCACCGAGCAGTTTAAGTGGCTACACCTTC
TRBJ1-6,-,TRBV13,TRBD1,CASSIDRANSPLHF,TGTGCCAGCAGCATCGACAGGGCAAATTCACCCCTCCACTTT
TRBJ1-1,-,TRBV30,TRBD1,CAWRDRVTEAFF,TGTGCCTGGAGGGACAGGGTCACTGAAGCTTTCTTT
TRBJ2-1,few,TRBV7-2,TRBD1,CASSWTGGRTLPGNEQFF,TGTGCCAGCAGCTGGACAGGGGGTCGCACCCTCCCGGGGAATGAGCAGTTCTTC